These 15 T cell receptor beta chains share one sample of origin, sequenced in a study of PD-1 blockade in classical Hodgkin lymphoma. Some clones are missing from TCRdb's copy, which holds only in-frame ones; the method was immunoSEQ multiplex PCR. The sample has 30,000 to 45,000 clones; 85% to 90% are singletons. Exposure to brentuximab vedotin varied, and each patient had relapsed following autologous stem cell transplantation. The sample was peripheral blood mononuclear cells (PBMCs), taken at baseline. These receptors were collected from a human donor with classical Hodgkin lymphoma.

The chain uses TRBV2 and TRBJ1-2; possibly TRBD1 for D (5 bases). This CDR3 comprises 14 residues. Per germline, CDR1 SNHLY and CDR2 FYNNEI. Trimming shortened V by 7 bases and J by 4 bases, and 16 bases separated the two germline ends. The CDR3 protein is CASKEEQVGYGYTF. The CDR3 bases are TGTGCCAGCAAAGAGGAACAGGTGGGCTATGGCTACACCTTC.

This chain links TRBV19 with TRBJ1-2; TRBD1 matches 7 bases. The CDR3 extends over 16 amino acids. The J segment lost 4 bases and the V segment lost 3 bases, leaving 11 bases of the junction unmatched. CDR1 and CDR2 from the germline V gene are LNHDA and SQIVND (reference sequence). As DNA, the CDR3 is TGTGCCAGTAGTATCTGGAGTGGACAGGCCACCTATGGCTACACCTTC. It yields the protein CASSIWSGQATYGYTF.

This sequence joins TRBV19 and TRBJ1-5, with D maybe TRBD1 (5 bases). Trimming stripped 5 bases from V and 1 base from J, with 12 bases between. The CDR3 runs 15 residues. CDR1 is LNHDA, CDR2 SQIVND, per germline (reference sequence). In nucleotides, the CDR3 is TGTGCCAGTAGTGATACTTGGGGCAGCAATCAGCCCCAGCATTTT. Protein product: CASSDTWGSNQPQHF.

The V call is TRBV4-1, the J call TRBJ2-1, with 9 bases that match TRBD1. V trimming: 4 bases; J trimming: 5 bases; junction bases outside the gene matches: 9. The CDR3 runs 16 residues. Germline values: CDR1 MGHRA, CDR2 YSYEKL. CDR3: CASSLGGTGTNNEQFF. In DNA, the CDR3 is TGCGCCAGCAGCCTAGGAGGGACAGGGACAAACAATGAGCAGTTCTTC.

The CDR3 protein is CASSQAGGTGELFF. The DNA of the CDR3 is TGTGCCAGCAGCCAAGCGGGGGGCACCGGGGAGCTGTTTTTT. The V gene is TRBV7-7, the J gene TRBJ2-2; TRBD2 agrees at 9 bases. From germline, CDR1 is SSHAT and CDR2 FNYEAQ (reference sequence). Trimming cost V 5 bases and J 4 bases; bases outside gene matches: 2. The length of the CDR3 is 14 residues.

The rearrangement uses TRBV7-9 and TRBJ2-1; TRBD2 matches at 8 bases. There are 15 residues in the CDR3. Germline-derived CDR1 and CDR2 are SEHNR and FQNEAQ (reference sequence). Losses at the gene ends were 2 bases for V and 6 bases for J; bases not matched to a gene: 6. The CDR3 coding sequence is TGTGCCAGCAGCTTATACGGGAGGGCCATCAATGAGCAGTTCTTC. It codes for CASSLYGRAINEQFF.

The CDR3 DNA reads as TGTGCCAGCACCCAGACAGAGACAGCCGAGCAGTACTTC. It codes for CASTQTETAEQYF. This rearrangement joins TRBV2 to TRBJ2-7; weak D call: TRBD1 (5 bases). The CDR3 runs 13 residues. The V end lost 7 bases, the J end lost 6 bases, and 16 bases lay between the germline ends. The germline gives CDR1 SNHLY, CDR2 FYNNEI.

Only one count was recorded for this clone. The rearrangement uses TRBV5-6 and TRBJ1-2; a weak D match, TRBD1 (6 bases). Germline values: CDR1 SGHDT, CDR2 YYEEEE. V lost 0 bases to trimming and J lost 4 bases, with 19 bases between them. The CDR3 covers 17 residues. The CDR3 protein is CASSLVAGALSGYGYTF. Written as DNA, the CDR3 is TGTGCCAGCAGCTTGGTTGCAGGGGCCCTATCGGGCTATGGCTACACCTTC.

The chain is built from TRBV6-5 and TRBJ1-1; D is unresolved. There are 15 residues in the CDR3. V dropped 5 bases and J dropped 6 bases, with 19 bases sitting between them. From germline, CDR1 is MNHEY and CDR2 SVGAGI. CDR3 bases: TGTGCCAGCAGTGGAGGACCTCCACAGATATCTGAAGCTTTCTTT. This encodes CASSGGPPQISEAFF.

This clone appeared once. The V gene is TRBV6-5, the J gene TRBJ2-3; D uncertain. V gave up 0 bases and J gave up 10 bases, with 11 bases separating them. Germline lookup yields CDR1 MNHEY and CDR2 SVGAGI. The CDR3 totals 13 residues. CDR3 DNA sequence: TGTGCCAGCAGTTACTCGGCCCAGATACCGCAGTATTTT. Protein: CASSYSAQIPQYF.

This sequence joins TRBV10-1 and TRBJ1-5, with 10 bases identical to TRBD1. This CDR3 is 15 amino acids long. Germline V gene sequence: CDR1 WNHNN, CDR2 SYGVQD (reference sequence). The trim removed 3 bases at V and 7 bases at J, leaving 6 bases unmatched. CDR3 coding DNA: TGCGCCAGCAGTGAATTAGACAGGGGGCAACAGCCCCAGCATTTT. It encodes CASSELDRGQQPQHF.

This clone occurred once. The chain couples TRBV20-1 to TRBJ2-1; D is possibly TRBD2 (6 bases). The CDR3 has 11 residues. Deletions cut 6 bases from V and 4 bases from J, with 7 bases between. Germline loops: CDR1 DFQATT, CDR2 SNEGSKA (reference sequence). DNA of the CDR3: TGCAGTGCGGGACTGTACAATGAGCAGTTCTTC. Encoded protein: CSAGLYNEQFF.

The chain recombines TRBV20-1 with TRBJ1-2; no reliable D call. V dropped 3 bases and J dropped 5 bases, with 7 bases sitting between them. Germline V gene lookup returns CDR1 DFQATT and CDR2 SNEGSKA (reference sequence). The CDR3 sequence is 11 residues long. DNA of the CDR3: TGCAGTGCTAGTCCGCGGTATGGCTACACCTTC. Its protein product is CSASPRYGYTF.

This rearrangement joins TRBV25-1 to TRBJ2-2, with unresolved D. The germline V and J ends were trimmed by 2 bases and 6 bases, with 7 bases remaining between them. The CDR3 spans 13 residues. Per germline, CDR1 MGHDK and CDR2 SYGVNS. The CDR3 loop reads CASSEEFAGELFF. The CDR3 nucleotides are TGTGCCAGCAGTGAAGAATTTGCCGGGGAGCTGTTTTTT.

J is TRBJ2-2 and V is TRBV5-1; 7 nucleotides match TRBD1. This CDR3 is 15 amino acids long. V lost 4 bases and J lost 1; bases outside the gene matches: 4. The germline CDR1 and CDR2 sequences are SGHRS and YFSETQ. The CDR3 nucleotides read TGCGCCAGCAGCCCCCGGACAGGGAACACCGGGGAGCTGTTTTTT. Its translation: CASSPRTGNTGELFF.